Here is one TCR beta chain with its context. Its target is unknown. This sample was taken from a study of OX40 agonist ivuxolimab in advanced cancers. Study-level background: 30% to 40% of patients had received prior checkpoint inhibitor therapy. Study-level results: Averaged across samples, CD8+ T cells carried more expanded clones than CD4+ did.

The method was immunoSEQ multiplex PCR; TCRdb's version includes in-frame clones alone and lacks a portion of them. Altogether about 72,000 clones are present, 80% to 90% being singletons, with the ten largest covering about 0.94%. V lost 4 bases, J lost 0 bases, and 15 bases lay in between. The CDR3 is 16 amino acids. The source is an adult with an advanced solid tumor such as melanoma, head and neck, liver or kidney cancer. Material: CD4+ or CD8+ T cells sorted from blood, obtained in a trial of the OX40 agonist ivuxolimab. The gene calls are TRBV5-3 and TRBJ2-3; no clear D. TRBV5-3 is marked as an open reading frame, function uncertain. The CDR3 bases are TGTGCCAGAAGCCCGTACCAAAAGATAAGCACAGATACGCAGTATTTT. Translated, it gives CARSPYQKISTDTQYF.